This T cell receptor (beta chain) was found in a study of cytomegalovirus exposure and HLA in healthy donors (dated by TCRdb to the late 2010s). About the full investigation: An earlier analysis of approximately 640 of the donors reported roughly 300 Gb of sequence data and more than 90 million unique TCR beta sequences from roughly 180 million T cells. Alongside the repertoire data, information on donor age, sex, ethnicity and CMV serostatus was compiled. To study patterns of TCR occurrence, a later analysis re-analyzed previously published TCR beta repertoires from 500 to 850 donors and added high-resolution HLA genotyping. Across 398 genotyped donors of the cohort, an average of roughly 250,000 unique TCR beta nucleotide sequences per donor were sequenced, and approximately 17% of those sequences were non-productive. To predict cytomegalovirus infection status, the study brought together high-throughput TCR immunosequencing, statistical association of individual TCRs with disease status, and machine learning. The study aimed to test whether signatures of past pathogen exposure could be identified by cataloging public T cell receptors. Of the 300 to 450 genotyped donors, about 84% fell in the genetic ancestry cluster associated with self-reported Caucasian donors. Besides the first cohort of 550 to 750 subjects, a separate validation cohort made up of about 120 different subjects was used. The later analysis used no new phenotypic data to find candidate immune exposures, relying instead on TCR beta sequences and their occurrence across donors. Every repertoire in the discovery cohort had been generated on one and the same sequencing platform. A later genetic analysis took genome-wide SNP genotypes for about three fifths of the 666 donors and used that subset as a discovery cohort. The study profiled the T cell repertoires of 500 to 800 subjects by immunosequencing and related them to cytomegalovirus serostatus. The number of typed donors differed by locus: about 620-630 for A, B, C, DRB1 and DQB1; approximately 530 for DQA1; some 610 for DPA1; and roughly 490 for DPB1. Both class I and class II loci were covered by HLA typing, at four-digit resolution. About 280 gigabases of sequencing data and tens of millions of unique TCR sequences made up an early release that covered over 550 HLA-typed donors. An earlier analysis of nearly 600 of the donors applied high-throughput TCR beta sequencing to assess whether each TCR beta V gene segment acted as functional or pseudogenic. Roughly 5 DR-DQ haplotypes were handled as single units for association and clustering because linkage in the cohort was strong.

On the study overall, not on this receptor specifically: The study listed 150 to 200 TCR beta chains as associated with cytomegalovirus. Only TCR beta chains were sequenced in this cohort, and the absence of alpha or paired-chain data limited detectable features. In both the original and validation cohorts, the classifier was reported to diagnose cytomegalovirus status with high specificity and sensitivity. Assigning TCR associations to individual alleles was difficult when HLA alleles, especially DR and DQ, strongly co-occurred. According to a later analysis, most CMV-associated TCR beta chains appeared to be HLA-restricted, and the HLA associations seemed to be driven largely by CMV exposure. Across donors, most TCR sequences were observed very rarely, whereas some public TCRs were present in many individuals. In a later genetic analysis, a missense DCLRE1C variant was associated with V-gene and J-gene trimming of TCR beta chains, and the association was replicated in an independent cohort. Compared with the approximately 670-donor mean, donors in an Asian-associated ancestry cluster had fewer N-insertions in productive TCRs, according to a later genetic analysis. Correlated functional status among segregating V segments might reflect linkage disequilibrium, but an unknown experimental factor could not be ruled out. A further reported finding was that TCR beta sequences accurately predicted the HLA-A and HLA-B alleles for most subjects in the first cohort. According to a later analysis, parvovirus B19, influenza, CMV and Epstein-Barr virus appeared linked to several top co-occurrence clusters. In a later analysis, TCR association rates were found to vary across HLA loci, with the most associated TCRs seen for DRB1 alleles and the fewest for HLA-C alleles. According to the authors, the approach could potentially be generalized to other disease states and immunological phenotypes. In vitro tests confirmed that three of the cytomegalovirus-associated TCR beta chains recognize cytomegalovirus antigens. Compared with equally common non-associated chains, HLA-associated TCR beta chains in a later analysis were more clonally expanded and had lower generation probabilities. Roughly uniform sequencing depth across donors was assumed in presence/absence analyses, although this assumption may not hold. Because some donors lacked HLA typing at each locus, the association tests relied only on the typed subset. For the cohort, immune exposure information was limited to CMV serostatus. Because counts were too low, about 17 rarely observed V segments, including chromosome 9 orphons, were excluded from the earlier analysis of 500 to 700 of the donors. In an earlier analysis of approximately 590 of the donors, most TCR beta V segments appeared in productive rearrangements about 87% or about 30% of the time, broadly matching IMGT annotations. A cluster of highly shared sequence variants was judged likely to represent a technical artifact of the sequencing pipeline. In a later analysis, 16,951 TCR beta sequences were associated with specific HLA alleles at a false discovery rate of 0.05.

This clone turned up a few times. Its antigen is still unknown. No much larger clone is present one base from it, and per-base qualities are unavailable. The cohort consisted of more than 650 healthy bone marrow donors. Cohort members were all nominally healthy when sampled, although unrecorded immune exposures were likely present. The donor tested CMV seronegative, placing the donor among the 350 or so seronegative members of the cohort. Each donor provided a peripheral blood sample, and peripheral blood mononuclear cells were used for TCR beta sequencing. Genomic DNA was extracted from the blood cell samples with the Qiagen DNeasy Blood Extraction Kit. Receptor amplification or capture employed the immunoSEQ multiplex PCR assay. The multiplex PCR relied on a mix of 60 forward primers for TCR Vbeta segments and 13 reverse primers for TCR Jbeta segments. The CDR3 region of rearranged TCR beta genes was amplified from genomic DNA with a multiplex PCR assay. The Illumina HiSeq System was used to sequence the amplified TCR beta libraries as 87-base-pair reads. The original methods were these. A later analysis tallied tens of millions of unique TCR beta chains across the roughly 610 repertoires, and around 9.9 million of those chains were shared by two or more donors. A nearest-neighbor algorithm error-corrected the raw reads and collapsed the reads into unique sequences, merging closely related sequences to remove PCR and sequencing errors. CDR3 sequences were aligned to IMGT reference sequences to assign V, D and J gene segments. Each retained sequence needed at least a six-nucleotide match to both a V gene segment and a J gene segment. Rearrangements were classified as productive when the CDR3 lacked stop codons and remained in frame with V and J, and all other rearrangements were classified as non-productive. CDR3 was defined according to IMGT convention as the region running from the second conserved V-encoded cysteine to the conserved J-encoded phenylalanine. Sequences without an unambiguous match to a single V gene segment were excluded from the earlier analysis of a few hundred of the donors. In an earlier analysis of 587 of the donors, a V segment was called functional when productive rearrangements were above 56.7%, and segregating when the standard deviation between donors exceeded 5%. To diagnose cytomegalovirus status from the catalog of TCR beta chain sequences, a statistical classification framework was built. A later analysis assigned V and J genes by comparing TCR nucleotide sequences with IMGT/GENE-DB human TR gene sequences. Using the TCRdist pipeline, a later analysis assigned CDR3 sequences along with most-parsimonious VDJ recombination scenarios. In a later analysis, each TCR beta chain was defined by its CDR3 amino acid sequence together with its V-gene family, and reads lacking a unique V-gene family were excluded. In a later analysis, some 600 highly shared, low-generation-probability nucleotide sequences were removed to address suspected cross-contamination and a sequencing artifact. In a later analysis, a clonal expansion index was calculated for each public chain from normalized within-repertoire ranks of inferred template counts. In a later analysis, generation probabilities were computed with a VDJ recombination model fitted to out-of-frame rearrangements, and the resulting probabilities were checked against IGoR. In a later analysis, TCR-TCR, TCR-HLA and TCR-CMV co-occurrence was scored with hypergeometric tests, and a repertoire-size bias correction was applied to TCR pairs. To estimate false discovery rates, a later analysis permuted the HLA or CMV assignments 20 times. A later analysis grouped co-occurring TCRs with DBSCAN, adding TCRdist sequence similarity when clustering within HLA-allele-positive subsets. Repertoires with fewer than 30,000 or more than 120,000 public chains were left out of co-occurrence clustering, as were five repertoires with anomalous nucleotide sharing. In its TCRdb copy, this immuneACCESS table keeps in-frame sequences only and misses some clones. Where compared with another copy, unresolved V genes explain less than half of these, and the others have no known cause. The DNA gave D and trimming, while V, J and clone size come from that table. Present in this sample are approximately 110,000 clones, 55% to 65% of which were seen just once. The ten largest clones represent roughly 2.2% of the sample.

The receptor's source is a woman aged 25 to 39 in good health and CMV-seronegative. The sequencing input was PBMCs.

The nucleotide sequence reads TGTGCCAGCAGCTTCGGGACAGGGGCCTACGAGCAGTACTTC. This codes for CASSFGTGAYEQYF. In this chain, TRBV5-6 is recombined with TRBJ2-5, and 10 junctional nucleotides match TRBD1. The J call may be in error: the DNA end matches TRBJ2-7 better. The germline V gene specifies SGHDT as CDR1 and YYEEEE as CDR2. Taken from cysteine to phenylalanine, the CDR3 has 14 residues. Only the CDR3 DNA is retained, 42 bases long and in frame from the first base.